The 3 T cell receptor beta chains below all came from one sample that was sequenced in a study of Graves' ophthalmopathy and Graves' hyperthyroidism. Amplification from RNA transcripts yielded the TCR beta CDR3 regions. Second-round multiplex PCR came after a first-round RT-PCR that employed HTBI primers. MiXCR, applied by TCRdb to the multiplex PCR reads, yields one record per CDR3 protein. The data contain about 550,000 distinct CDR3 sequences, roughly 39% of them singletons. The sample was peripheral blood or thyroid tissue (not recorded which). These receptor sequences come from an adult man with Graves' hyperthyroidism.

The genes are TRBV7-2 and TRBJ2-3, with D possibly being TRBD1 (6 bases). The CDR3 is 14 amino acids. V dropped 6 bases and J dropped 5 bases, with 15 bases sitting between them. The V gene's germline CDR1 is SGHTA and CDR2 FQGNSA. CDR3 in amino acids: CASRPDSRVDTQYF. The CDR3, as DNA: TGTGCCAGCAGACCGGACAGTCGGGTAGATACGCAGTATTTT.

In its sample, this clonotype was seen many times. This sequence joins TRBV6-6 and TRBJ2-7, with 9 bases aligning to TRBD2. The V and J ends lost 2 bases and 1 base, in that order; junction bases with no gene match: 3. CDR1 and CDR2 from the germline V gene are MNHNY and SVGAGI (reference sequence). The CDR3 has 15 amino acids. The CDR3 region has the DNA TGTGCCAGCAGTTACACAACTAGCGGGTCCTACGAGCAGTACTTC. It codes for CASSYTTSGSYEQYF.

This clonotype was observed a single time. The gene calls are TRBV6-1 and TRBJ1-5, with 8 bases identical to TRBD1. This CDR3 has 13 residues. The junction had 6 bases not matched to a gene; V was cut back by 11 bases and J by 3 bases. Germline V lookup: CDR1 MNHNS, CDR2 SASEGT. The CDR3 DNA sequence: TGTGCCGGAAGGGACAGGTACAATCAGCCCCAGCATTTT. Translating it yields CAGRDRYNQPQHF.